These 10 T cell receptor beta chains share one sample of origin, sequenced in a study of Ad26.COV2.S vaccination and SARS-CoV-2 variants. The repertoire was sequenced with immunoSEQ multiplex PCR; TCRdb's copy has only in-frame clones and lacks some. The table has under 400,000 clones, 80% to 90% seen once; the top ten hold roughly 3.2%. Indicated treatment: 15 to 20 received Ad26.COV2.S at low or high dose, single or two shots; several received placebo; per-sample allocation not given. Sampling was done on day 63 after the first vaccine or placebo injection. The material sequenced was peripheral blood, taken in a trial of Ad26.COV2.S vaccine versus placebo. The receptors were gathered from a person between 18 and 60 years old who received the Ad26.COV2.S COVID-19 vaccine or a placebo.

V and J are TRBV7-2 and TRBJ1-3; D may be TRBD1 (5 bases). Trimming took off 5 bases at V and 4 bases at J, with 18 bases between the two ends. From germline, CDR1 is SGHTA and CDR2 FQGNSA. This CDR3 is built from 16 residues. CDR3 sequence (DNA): TGTGCCAGCAGCCCCCGTTGGGGCCAGCGGGGAAACACCATATATTTT. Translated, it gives CASSPRWGQRGNTIYF.

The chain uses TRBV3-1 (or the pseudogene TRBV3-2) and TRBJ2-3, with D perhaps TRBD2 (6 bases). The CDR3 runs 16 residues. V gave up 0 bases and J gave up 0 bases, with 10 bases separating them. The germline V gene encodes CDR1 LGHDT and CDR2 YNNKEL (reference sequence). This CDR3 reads CASSQDPRGSTDTQYF. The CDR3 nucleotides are TGTGCCAGCAGCCAAGACCCCCGGGGGAGCACAGATACGCAGTATTTT.

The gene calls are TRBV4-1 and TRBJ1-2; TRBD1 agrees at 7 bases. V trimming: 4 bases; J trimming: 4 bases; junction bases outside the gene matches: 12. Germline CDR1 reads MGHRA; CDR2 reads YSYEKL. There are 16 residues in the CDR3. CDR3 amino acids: CASSPKDGRGLYGYTF. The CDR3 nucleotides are TGCGCCAGCAGCCCTAAAGACGGGAGGGGGCTCTATGGCTACACCTTC.

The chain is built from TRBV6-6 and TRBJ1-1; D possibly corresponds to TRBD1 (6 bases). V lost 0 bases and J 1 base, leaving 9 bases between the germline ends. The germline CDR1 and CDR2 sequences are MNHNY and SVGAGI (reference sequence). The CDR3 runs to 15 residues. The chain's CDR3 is CASSYSPTGNTEAFF. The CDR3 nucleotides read TGTGCCAGCAGTTACTCGCCGACAGGGAACACTGAAGCTTTCTTT.

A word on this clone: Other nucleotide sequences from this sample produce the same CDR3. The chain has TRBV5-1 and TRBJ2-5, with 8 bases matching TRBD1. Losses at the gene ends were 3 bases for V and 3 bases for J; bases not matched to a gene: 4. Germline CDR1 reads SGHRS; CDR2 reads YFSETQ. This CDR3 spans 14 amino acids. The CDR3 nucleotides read TGCGCCAGCAGCTCCGGACAGGGAGAAGAGACCCAGTACTTC. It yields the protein CASSSGQGEETQYF.

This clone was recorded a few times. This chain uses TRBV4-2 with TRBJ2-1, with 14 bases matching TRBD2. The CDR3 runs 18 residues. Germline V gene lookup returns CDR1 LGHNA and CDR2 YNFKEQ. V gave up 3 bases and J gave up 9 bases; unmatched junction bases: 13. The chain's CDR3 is CASSQTSGGAVLSGEQFF. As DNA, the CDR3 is TGTGCCAGCAGCCAGACTAGCGGGGGGGCCGTCCTTTCCGGTGAGCAGTTCTTC.

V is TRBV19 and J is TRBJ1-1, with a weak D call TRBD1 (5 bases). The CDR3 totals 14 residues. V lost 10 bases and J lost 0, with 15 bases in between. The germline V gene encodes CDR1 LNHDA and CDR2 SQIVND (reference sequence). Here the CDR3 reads CATQGGTMNTEAFF. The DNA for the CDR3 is TGTGCCACCCAAGGAGGGACTATGAACACTGAAGCTTTCTTT.

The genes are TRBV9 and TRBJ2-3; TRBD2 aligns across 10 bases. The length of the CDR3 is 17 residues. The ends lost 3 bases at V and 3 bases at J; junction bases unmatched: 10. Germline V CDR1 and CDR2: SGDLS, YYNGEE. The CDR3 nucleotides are TGTGCCAGCAGCGCCCTGGAGGGAGCGGGGGGGACAGATACGCAGTATTTT. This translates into CASSALEGAGGTDTQYF.

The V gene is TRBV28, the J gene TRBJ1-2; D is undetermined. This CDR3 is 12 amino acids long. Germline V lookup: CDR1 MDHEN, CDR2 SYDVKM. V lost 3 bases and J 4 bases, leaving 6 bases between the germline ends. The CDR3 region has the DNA TGTGCCAGCAGTTTCAGGCTCTATGGCTACACCTTC. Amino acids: CASSFRLYGYTF.

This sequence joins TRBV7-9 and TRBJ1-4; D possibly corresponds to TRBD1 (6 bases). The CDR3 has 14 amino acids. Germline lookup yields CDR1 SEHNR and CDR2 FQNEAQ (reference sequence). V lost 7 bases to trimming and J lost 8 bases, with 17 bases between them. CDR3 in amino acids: CASNRGTFGEKLFF. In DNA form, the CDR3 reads TGTGCCAGCAACCGTGGGACATTTGGGGAAAAACTGTTTTTT.